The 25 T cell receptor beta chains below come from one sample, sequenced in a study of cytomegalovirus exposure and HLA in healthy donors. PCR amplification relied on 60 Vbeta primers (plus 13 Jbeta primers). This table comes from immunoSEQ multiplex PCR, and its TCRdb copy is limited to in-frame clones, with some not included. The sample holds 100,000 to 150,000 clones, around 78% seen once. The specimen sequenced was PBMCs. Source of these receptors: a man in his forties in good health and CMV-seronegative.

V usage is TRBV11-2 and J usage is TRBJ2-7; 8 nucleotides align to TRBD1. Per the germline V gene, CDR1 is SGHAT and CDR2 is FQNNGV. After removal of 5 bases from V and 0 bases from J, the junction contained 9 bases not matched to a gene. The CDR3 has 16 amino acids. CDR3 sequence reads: CASSPRTGYASYEQYF. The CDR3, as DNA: TGTGCCAGCAGCCCAAGGACAGGGTACGCCTCCTACGAGCAGTACTTC.

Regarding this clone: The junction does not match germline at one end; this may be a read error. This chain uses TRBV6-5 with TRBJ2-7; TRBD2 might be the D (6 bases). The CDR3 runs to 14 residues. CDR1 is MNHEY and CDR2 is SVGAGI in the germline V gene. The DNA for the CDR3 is TGTACCAGCAGTTACTTACCGGGAGTCTACGAGCAGTACTTC. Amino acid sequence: CTSSYLPGVYEQYF.

CDR3 bases: TGTGCCAGCAGAGATGGACAGGGGTATCAGCCCCAGCATTTT. Its protein is CASRDGQGYQPQHF. The chain uses TRBV25-1 and TRBJ1-5; the match to TRBD1 covers 9 bases. V gave up 6 bases and J gave up 5 bases; unmatched junction bases: 5. Germline V gene data show CDR1 as MGHDK and CDR2 as SYGVNS. CDR3 length equals 14 residues.

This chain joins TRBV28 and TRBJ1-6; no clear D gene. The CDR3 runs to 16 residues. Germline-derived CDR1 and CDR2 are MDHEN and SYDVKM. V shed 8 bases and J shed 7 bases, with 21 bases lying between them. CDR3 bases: TGTGCCAGCTTAGAAGTTCGAGGGCCGAAAAATTCACCCCTCCACTTT. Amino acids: CASLEVRGPKNSPLHF.

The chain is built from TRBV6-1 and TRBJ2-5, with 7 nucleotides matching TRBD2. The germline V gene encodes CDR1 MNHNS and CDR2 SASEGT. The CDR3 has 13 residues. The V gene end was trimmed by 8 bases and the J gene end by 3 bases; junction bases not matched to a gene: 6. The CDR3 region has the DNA TGTGCCAGCGGGGGGGGATGGGAAGAGACCCAGTACTTC. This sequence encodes CASGGGWEETQYF.

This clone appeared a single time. The CDR3 coding sequence is TGCGCCAGCGGCGACAGGGGGCGCGGAGAGACCCAGTACTTC. It is translated as CASGDRGRGETQYF. The chain carries TRBV4-1 and TRBJ2-5, with 10 bases lining up with TRBD1. Trimming removed 8 bases from V and 4 bases from J; junction bases left unmatched: 7. The CDR3 is 14 residues long. CDR1 and CDR2 from the germline V gene are MGHRA and YSYEKL.

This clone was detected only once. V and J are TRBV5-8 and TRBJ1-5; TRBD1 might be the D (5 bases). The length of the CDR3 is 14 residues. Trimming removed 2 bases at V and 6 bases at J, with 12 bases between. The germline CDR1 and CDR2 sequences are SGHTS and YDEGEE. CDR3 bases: TGTGCCAGCAGCTTCGGGGGGTCGGGTCAGCCCCAGCATTTT. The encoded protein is CASSFGGSGQPQHF.

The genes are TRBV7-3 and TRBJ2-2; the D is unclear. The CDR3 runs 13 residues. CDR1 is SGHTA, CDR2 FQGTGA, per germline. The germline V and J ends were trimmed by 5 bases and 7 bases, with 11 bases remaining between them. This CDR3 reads CASSPNRGGELFF. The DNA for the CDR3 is TGTGCCAGCAGCCCAAACCGCGGCGGGGAGCTGTTTTTT.

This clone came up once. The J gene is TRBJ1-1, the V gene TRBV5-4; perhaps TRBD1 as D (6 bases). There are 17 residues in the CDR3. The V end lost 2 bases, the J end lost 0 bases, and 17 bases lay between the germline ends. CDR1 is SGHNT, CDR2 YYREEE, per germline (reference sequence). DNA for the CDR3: TGTGCCAGCAGCTTCTTGACAGGAACTTTCATGAACACTGAAGCTTTCTTT. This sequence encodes CASSFLTGTFMNTEAFF.

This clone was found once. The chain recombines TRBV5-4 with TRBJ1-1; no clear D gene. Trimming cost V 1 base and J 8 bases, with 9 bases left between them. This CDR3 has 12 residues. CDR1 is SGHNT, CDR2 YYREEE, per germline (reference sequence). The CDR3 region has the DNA TGTGCCAGCAGCTTGATCGGGTTAGAAGCTTTCTTT. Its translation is CASSLIGLEAFF.

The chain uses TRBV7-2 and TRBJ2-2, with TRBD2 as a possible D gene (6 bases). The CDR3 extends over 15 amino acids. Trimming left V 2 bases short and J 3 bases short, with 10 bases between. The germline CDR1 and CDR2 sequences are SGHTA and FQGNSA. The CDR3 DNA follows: TGTGCCAGCAGCTTATCTGGGGGGTACACCGGGGAGCTGTTTTTT. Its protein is CASSLSGGYTGELFF.

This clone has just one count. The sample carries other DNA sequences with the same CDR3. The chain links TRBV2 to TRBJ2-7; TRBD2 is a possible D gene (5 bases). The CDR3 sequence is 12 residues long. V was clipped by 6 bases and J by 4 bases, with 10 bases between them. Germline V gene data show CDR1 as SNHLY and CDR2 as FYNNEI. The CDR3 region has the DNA TGTGCCAGCAGAGTGGACTTTTACGAGCAGTACTTC. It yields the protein CASRVDFYEQYF.

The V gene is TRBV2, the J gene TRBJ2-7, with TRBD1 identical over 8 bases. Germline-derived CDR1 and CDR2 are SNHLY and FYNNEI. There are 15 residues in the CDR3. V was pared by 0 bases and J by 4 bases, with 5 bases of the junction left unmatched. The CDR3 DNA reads TGTGCCAGCAGTGAAGCGAACCGGGACAGGTACGAGCAGTACTTC. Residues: CASSEANRDRYEQYF.

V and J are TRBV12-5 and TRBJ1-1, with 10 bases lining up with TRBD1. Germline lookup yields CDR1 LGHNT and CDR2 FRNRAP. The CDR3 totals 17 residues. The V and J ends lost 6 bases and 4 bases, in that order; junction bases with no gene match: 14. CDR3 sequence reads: CASGPAGTGARGTEAFF. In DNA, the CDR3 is TGTGCTAGTGGGCCTGCCGGGACAGGGGCCCGAGGCACTGAAGCTTTCTTT.

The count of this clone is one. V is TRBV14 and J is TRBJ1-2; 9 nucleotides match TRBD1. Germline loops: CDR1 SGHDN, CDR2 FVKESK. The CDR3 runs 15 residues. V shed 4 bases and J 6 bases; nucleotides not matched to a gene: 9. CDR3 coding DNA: TGTGCCAGCAGCCTGTCCGGGACAGGGATTAATGGCTACACCTTC. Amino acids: CASSLSGTGINGYTF.

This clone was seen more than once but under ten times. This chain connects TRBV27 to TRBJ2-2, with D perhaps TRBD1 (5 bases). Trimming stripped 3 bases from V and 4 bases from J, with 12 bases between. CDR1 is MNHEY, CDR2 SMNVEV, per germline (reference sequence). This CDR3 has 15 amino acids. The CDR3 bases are TGTGCCAGCAGTTTTTCCGACAGAGGCACCGGGGAGCTGTTTTTT. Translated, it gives CASSFSDRGTGELFF.

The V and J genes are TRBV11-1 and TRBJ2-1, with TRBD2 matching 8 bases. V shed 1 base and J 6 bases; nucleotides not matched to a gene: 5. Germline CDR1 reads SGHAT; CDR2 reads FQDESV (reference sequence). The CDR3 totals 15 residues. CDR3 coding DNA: TGTGCCAGCAGCTTAGGTAGCGGGGAACTCAATGAGCAGTTCTTC. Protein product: CASSLGSGELNEQFF.

The CDR3 protein is CASSTGSSYNEQFF. The CDR3 nucleotides read TGTGCCAGCAGTACCGGGAGCTCCTACAATGAGCAGTTCTTC. The genes are TRBV2 and TRBJ2-1, with D perhaps TRBD2 (6 bases). Per the germline V gene, CDR1 is SNHLY and CDR2 is FYNNEI. The CDR3 has 14 residues. V shed 5 bases and J shed 0 bases, with 8 bases lying between them.

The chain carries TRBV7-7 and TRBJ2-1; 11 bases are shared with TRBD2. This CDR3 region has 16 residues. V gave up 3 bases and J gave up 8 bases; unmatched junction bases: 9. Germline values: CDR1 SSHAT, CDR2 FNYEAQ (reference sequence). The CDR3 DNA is TGTGCCAGCAGCTTGAGGCCAACTAGCGGGGGCGATGAGCAGTTCTTC. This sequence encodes CASSLRPTSGGDEQFF. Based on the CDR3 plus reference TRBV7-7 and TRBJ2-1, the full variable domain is GAGVSQSPRYKVTKRGQDVTLRCDPISSHATLYWYQQALGQGPEFLTYFNYEAQPDKSGLPSDRFSAERPEGSISTLTIQRTEQRDSAMYRCASSLRPTSGGDEQFFGPGTRLTVL.

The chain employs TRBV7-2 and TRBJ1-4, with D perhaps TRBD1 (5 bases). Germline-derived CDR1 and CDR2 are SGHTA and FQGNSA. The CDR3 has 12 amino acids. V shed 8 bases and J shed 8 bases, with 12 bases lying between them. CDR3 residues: CASGPGWEKLFF. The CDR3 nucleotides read TGTGCCAGCGGACCAGGGTGGGAAAAACTGTTTTTT.

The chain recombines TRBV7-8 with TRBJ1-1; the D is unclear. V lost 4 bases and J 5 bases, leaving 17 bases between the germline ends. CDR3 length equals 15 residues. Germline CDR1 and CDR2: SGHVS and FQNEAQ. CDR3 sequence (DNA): TGTGCCAGCAGCTCCTCCCGGTGGGGAGAAACTGAAGCTTTCTTT. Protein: CASSSSRWGETEAFF.

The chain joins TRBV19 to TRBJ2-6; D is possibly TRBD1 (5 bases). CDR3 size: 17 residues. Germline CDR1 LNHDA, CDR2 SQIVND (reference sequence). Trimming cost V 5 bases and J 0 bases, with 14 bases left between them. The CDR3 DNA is TGTGCCAGTAGTGCCTCAGACAGTTTCTCTGGGGCCAACGTCCTGACTTTC. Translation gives CASSASDSFSGANVLTF. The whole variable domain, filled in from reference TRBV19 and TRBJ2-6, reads DGGITQSPKYLFRKEGQNVTLSCEQNLNHDAMYWYRQDPGQGLRLIYYSQIVNDFQKGDIAEGYSVSREKKESFPLTVTSAQKNPTAFYLCASSASDSFSGANVLTFGAGSRLTVL.

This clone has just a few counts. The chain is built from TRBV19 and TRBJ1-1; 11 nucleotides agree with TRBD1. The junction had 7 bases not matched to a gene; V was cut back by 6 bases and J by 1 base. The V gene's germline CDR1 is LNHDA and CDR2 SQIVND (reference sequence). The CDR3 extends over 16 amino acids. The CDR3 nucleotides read TGTGCCAGTAGGAGGACAGGGGGCTCAACGAACACTGAAGCTTTCTTT. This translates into CASRRTGGSTNTEAFF.

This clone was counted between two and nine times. The CDR3 spells CASNIGGSVYEQYF. DNA for the CDR3: TGTGCCAGCAACATAGGGGGTTCGGTCTACGAGCAGTACTTC. The genes are TRBV6-1 and TRBJ2-7, with D possibly matching TRBD1 (6 bases). V lost 7 bases to trimming and J lost 3 bases, with 16 bases between them. The CDR3 sequence is 14 residues long. CDR1 and CDR2 (germline): MNHNS, SASEGT.

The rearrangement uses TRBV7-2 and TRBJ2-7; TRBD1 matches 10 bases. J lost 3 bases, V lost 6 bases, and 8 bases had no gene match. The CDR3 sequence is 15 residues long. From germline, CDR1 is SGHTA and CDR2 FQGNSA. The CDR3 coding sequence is TGTGCCAGCAGACTAACCGGGACAGGGGTCTACGAGCAGTACTTC. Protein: CASRLTGTGVYEQYF.